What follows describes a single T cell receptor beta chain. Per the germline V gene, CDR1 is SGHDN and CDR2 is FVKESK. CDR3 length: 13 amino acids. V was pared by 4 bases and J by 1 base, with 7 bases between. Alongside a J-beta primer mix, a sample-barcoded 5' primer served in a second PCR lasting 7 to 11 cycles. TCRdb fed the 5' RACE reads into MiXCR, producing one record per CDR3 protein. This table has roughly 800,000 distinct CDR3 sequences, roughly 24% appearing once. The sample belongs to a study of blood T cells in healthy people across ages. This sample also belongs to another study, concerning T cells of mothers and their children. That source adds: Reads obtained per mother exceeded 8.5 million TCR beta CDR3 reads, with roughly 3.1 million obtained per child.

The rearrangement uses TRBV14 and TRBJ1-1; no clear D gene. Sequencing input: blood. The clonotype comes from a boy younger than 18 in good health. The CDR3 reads CASSRKGNTEAFF. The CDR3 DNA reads TGTGCCAGCAGCCGGAAGGGGAACACTGAAGCTTTCTTT.